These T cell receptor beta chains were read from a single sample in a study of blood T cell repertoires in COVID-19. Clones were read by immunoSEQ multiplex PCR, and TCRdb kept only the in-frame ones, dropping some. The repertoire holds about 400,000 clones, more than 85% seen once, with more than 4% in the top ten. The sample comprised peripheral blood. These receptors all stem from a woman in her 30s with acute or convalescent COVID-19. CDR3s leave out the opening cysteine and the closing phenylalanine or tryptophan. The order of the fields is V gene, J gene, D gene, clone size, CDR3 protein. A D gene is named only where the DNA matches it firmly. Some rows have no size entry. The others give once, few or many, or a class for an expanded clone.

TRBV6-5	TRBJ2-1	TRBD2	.	ASSSLAGGSNEQF
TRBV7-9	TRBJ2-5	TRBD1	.	ASSLARDRGQETQY
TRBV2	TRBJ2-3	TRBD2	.	ASAGLAGGFDTQY
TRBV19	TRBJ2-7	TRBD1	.	ASRNRGSSYEQY
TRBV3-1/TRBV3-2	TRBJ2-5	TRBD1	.	ASSQWDRYQETQY
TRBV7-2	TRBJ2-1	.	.	ASSLAGGENNEQF
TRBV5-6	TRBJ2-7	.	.	ASSLAGGLGSYEQY
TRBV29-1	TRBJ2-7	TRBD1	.	SVGQSYEQY
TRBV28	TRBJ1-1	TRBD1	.	ASKIQGANTEAF
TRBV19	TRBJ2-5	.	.	ASMGPQETQY
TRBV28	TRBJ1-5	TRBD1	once	ASRAGGEGYSNQPQH
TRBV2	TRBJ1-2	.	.	ASSDQQENYGYT
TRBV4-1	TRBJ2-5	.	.	ASSQALAGGAETQY
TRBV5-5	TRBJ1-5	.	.	ASSLSGYSNQPQH
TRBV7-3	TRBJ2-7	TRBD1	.	ASSQQGASEQY
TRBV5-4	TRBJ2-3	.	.	ASSSEAGLARFDTQY
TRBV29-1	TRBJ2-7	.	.	SVKQGNEQY
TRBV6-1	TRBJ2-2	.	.	ASSDYIGELF
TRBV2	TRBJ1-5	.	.	ASRSNGNQPQH
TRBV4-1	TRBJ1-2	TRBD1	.	ASSLDPDRNHYGYT
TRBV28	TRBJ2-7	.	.	ASSHRGGIYEQY
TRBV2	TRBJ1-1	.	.	ASSEDLSMNTEAF
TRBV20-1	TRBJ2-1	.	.	SAGSLEQF
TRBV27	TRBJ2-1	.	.	ASSPLAGQYNEQF
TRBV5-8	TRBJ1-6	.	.	ASSLIQSSPLH
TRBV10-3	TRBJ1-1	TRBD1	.	AINEPGQKNTEAF
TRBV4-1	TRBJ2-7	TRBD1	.	ASSLRDRGAYEQY
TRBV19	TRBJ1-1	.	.	ASGAPDTEAF
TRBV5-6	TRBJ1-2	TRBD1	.	ASSRESTGGFGYT
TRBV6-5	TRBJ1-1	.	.	ASSDTSNTEAF
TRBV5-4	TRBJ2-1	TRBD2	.	ASSLGGTSGEEQF
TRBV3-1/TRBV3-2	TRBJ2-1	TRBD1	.	ASSQINPGQRAYNEQF
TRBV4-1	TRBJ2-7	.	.	ASSQNPGARAYEQY
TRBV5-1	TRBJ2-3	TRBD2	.	ASGVLGGADTQY
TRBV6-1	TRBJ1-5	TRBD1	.	ASSEQGARDNQPQH
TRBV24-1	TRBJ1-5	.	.	ATSDLRPRGNQPQH
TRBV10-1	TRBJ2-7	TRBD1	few	ASSDWSAGGSEQY
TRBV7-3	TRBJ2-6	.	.	ASSPFAGANVLT
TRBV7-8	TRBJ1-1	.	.	ASSLQGMNTEAF
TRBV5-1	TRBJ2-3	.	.	ASSLTSPDTQY
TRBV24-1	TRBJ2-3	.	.	ATSDRTTRPDTQY
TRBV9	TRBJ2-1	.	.	ASSEGGLQEQF
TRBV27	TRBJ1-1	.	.	ASSLGSLGNTEAF
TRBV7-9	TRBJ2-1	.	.	ASSLDPGRVNEQF
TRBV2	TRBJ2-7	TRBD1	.	ASGDSYYEQY